The entry that follows covers one T cell receptor (beta chain) sequence. The antigen remains unidentified. The data were taken from a study of PD-L1 blockade in urothelial cancer. Study information: Blood underwent analysis 3 weeks (second dose) and 6 weeks after treatment began. Reported median T cell count for blood samples was about 150,000.

Per patient, between 1 and 8 samples were collected at pretreatment and on-treatment time points. TCRdb's table, derived via immunoSEQ multiplex PCR, lists solely in-frame clones and lacks some. This sample carries some 71,000 clones, around nine tenths of them seen once, and the ten largest clones take about 3.2%. The CDR3 runs to 17 residues. V was clipped by 1 base and J by 3 bases; unmatched bases: 9. Looked up from germline, CDR1 is LNHDA and CDR2 is SQIVND (reference sequence). Broader study findings: Blood TCR clonality below the median before treatment was a predictor of better survival.

V and J are TRBV19 and TRBJ2-1, with 7 bases identical to TRBD1. The receptor was isolated from a man aged 60-69 years with urothelial cancer. The sample was PBMCs, taken around atezolizumab (anti-PD-L1) treatment. The CDR3 here is CASSIVGKGQIYNEQFF. The CDR3 region has the DNA TGTGCCAGTAGTATAGTAGGGAAGGGACAGATCTACAATGAGCAGTTCTTC. Full variable domain (outside the CDR3, taken from reference TRBV19 and TRBJ2-1): DGGITQSPKYLFRKEGQNVTLSCEQNLNHDAMYWYRQDPGQGLRLIYYSQIVNDFQKGDIAEGYSVSREKKESFPLTVTSAQKNPTAFYLCASSIVGKGQIYNEQFFGPGTRLTVL.